This T cell receptor beta chain derives from a study of CD4 T cells in relation to SARS-CoV-2 and coronaviruses. Overall study findings and caveats: Roughly 69% of donors had memory CD4+ clonotypes crossrecognizing SARS-CoV-2 and common cold coronavirus spike. Crossreactive clones expanded significantly less to SARS-CoV-2 than monoreactive clones.

A single count supports this clone. Its antigen is currently unknown. Survey-level TCR-beta sequencing used DNA from CEF-cultured naive and memory CD4+ T cells. Generated by immunoSEQ multiplex PCR, the TCRdb table keeps only in-frame clones and is missing some. The sample gives tens of thousands of clones, about three quarters of which show up once; around 3.7% is in the top ten. There are 12 residues in the CDR3. Trimming stripped 8 bases from V and 6 bases from J, with 14 bases between. Looked up from germline, CDR1 is SQVTM and CDR2 is ANQGSEA. The rearrangement uses TRBV29-1 and TRBJ2-1; the D gene is possibly TRBD1 (5 bases). The sequenced material came from memory CD4+ T cells from PBMCs, cultured in vitro. The sequence derives from an adult with COVID-19. The CDR3 nucleotides are TGCAGCTCCGAAAGGGGAAGCAATGAGCAGTTCTTC. Its translation: CSSERGSNEQFF.